Below are 25 T cell receptor beta chains sequenced from a single sample in a study of T cell responses to AZD1222 COVID-19 vaccine. The table came from immunoSEQ multiplex PCR; TCRdb's copy has only in-frame clones and leaves some out. The table lists more than 95,000 clones, roughly nine tenths of them singletons. The starting material was peripheral blood, obtained on day 0 of AZD1222 vaccination. Receptors originate from an adult in good health.

This chain uses TRBV29-1 with TRBJ2-7; TRBD1 matches 10 bases. Germline CDR1 is SQVTM and CDR2 is ANQGSEA. V was clipped by 4 bases and J by 0 bases; unmatched bases: 6. The CDR3 loop spans 15 amino acids. This CDR3 reads CSVAGQGNHSYEQYF. CDR3 sequence (DNA): TGCAGCGTTGCGGGACAGGGGAACCACTCCTACGAGCAGTACTTC.

A single count supports this clone. V and J are TRBV19 and TRBJ1-2; 12 positions match TRBD1. The CDR3 covers 14 residues. Germline V CDR1 and CDR2: LNHDA, SQIVND (reference sequence). After removal of 5 bases from V and 4 bases from J, the junction contained 2 bases not matched to a gene. The CDR3 DNA reads TGTGCCAGTAGTGGGACAGGGGGCACCTATGGCTACACCTTC. Translation gives CASSGTGGTYGYTF.

This chain joins TRBV7-3 and TRBJ2-1; possibly TRBD2 for D (6 bases). V shed 2 bases and J shed 8 bases, with 16 bases lying between them. CDR3 length: 15 amino acids. CDR1 is SGHTA, CDR2 FQGTGA, per germline. The CDR3 spells CASSLGVTWGDEQFF. CDR3 DNA: TGTGCCAGCAGCTTAGGAGTCACCTGGGGGGATGAGCAGTTCTTC.

This chain uses TRBV12-3 or TRBV12-4 with TRBJ1-5; D unresolved. The CDR3 runs to 12 residues. Trimming pared 5 bases from V and 4 bases from J, leaving 6 bases between. In DNA, the CDR3 is TGTGCCAGCAGTCAAAATAATCAGCCCCAGCATTTT. It codes for CASSQNNQPQHF.

This rearrangement joins TRBV18 to TRBJ1-4, with no clear D. Trimming removed 5 bases from V and 0 bases from J, with 10 bases in between. CDR3 length: 15 amino acids. CDR1 is KGHSH and CDR2 is LQKENI in the germline V gene. The CDR3 coding sequence is TGTGCCAGCTCATCCAACAGAGCAACTAATGAAAAACTGTTTTTT. Encoded protein: CASSSNRATNEKLFF.

CDR3 sequence: CSVGPTGVTGELFF. In DNA form, the CDR3 reads TGCAGCGTGGGTCCGACAGGAGTCACCGGGGAGCTGTTTTTT. This chain connects TRBV29-1 to TRBJ2-2, with D perhaps TRBD1 (6 bases). CDR1 SQVTM and CDR2 ANQGSEA come from the germline V gene. The V end was cut by 6 bases, the J end by 4 bases, with 15 bases between. The CDR3 spans 14 residues.

Comments on this clone: Mismatch with germline at one junction end may stem from a read error. The chain links TRBV29-1 to TRBJ1-3, with TRBD1 as a possible D gene (6 bases). CDR3 size: 10 residues. Germline CDR1 reads SQVTM; CDR2 reads ANQGSEA. The CDR3 sequence is CSVGDTEMRF. As DNA, the CDR3 is TGCAGCGTTGGGGACACCGAAATGAGGTTT. The full variable domain, rest sourced from reference TRBV29-1 and TRBJ1-3, is SAVISQKPSRDICQRGTSLTIQCQVDSQVTMMFWYRQQPGQSLTLIATANQGSEATYESGFVIDKFPISRPNLTFSTLTVSNMSPEDSSIYLCSVGDTEMRFGEGSWLTVV.

Worth noting for this clone: One end of the junction fails to match germline, which may point to a read error. V usage is TRBV27 and J usage is TRBJ2-1; D possibly corresponds to TRBD1 (6 bases). Germline V gene lookup returns CDR1 MNHEY and CDR2 SMNVEV (reference sequence). The CDR3 is made up of 13 amino acids. The CDR3 coding sequence is TGTGCCAGCGTATACTCCGGGACACAGGAGCGGTTCTTC. Its protein product is CASVYSGTQERFF.

The chain couples TRBV11-2 to TRBJ1-2; D gene ambiguous. This CDR3 is built from 14 residues. Germline V gene sequence: CDR1 SGHAT, CDR2 FQNNGV. V dropped 0 bases and J dropped 4 bases, with 9 bases sitting between them. CDR3 DNA sequence: TGTGCCAGCAGCTTAGAGCACGGGATCTATGGCTACACCTTC. This encodes CASSLEHGIYGYTF.

The DNA of the CDR3 is TGTGCCAGCAGCTTACTTGGACTAGCGGACCAAGAGACCCAGTACTTC. This sequence encodes CASSLLGLADQETQYF. The chain uses TRBV7-8 and TRBJ2-5; TRBD2 matches at 10 bases. The germline V gene has CDR1 SGHVS and CDR2 FQNEAQ. The CDR3 length is 16 residues. V was clipped by 2 bases and J by 0 bases; unmatched bases: 3.

The rearrangement joins TRBV6-5 to TRBJ1-5; D remains ambiguous. The V gene lost 5 bases and the J gene lost 3 bases, with 8 bases spanning the gap. The germline gives CDR1 MNHEY, CDR2 SVGAGI. The CDR3 totals 13 residues. The DNA for the CDR3 is TGTGCCAGCAGTCCAAATTTCAATCAGCCCCAGCATTTT. Its protein is CASSPNFNQPQHF.

CDR3: CASSLERTDTQYF. CDR3 DNA: TGTGCCAGCAGCTTAGAACGGACAGATACGCAGTATTTT. The gene calls are TRBV13 and TRBJ2-3; D gene ambiguous. The germline V gene encodes CDR1 PRHDT and CDR2 FYEKMQ (reference sequence). Trimming stripped 1 base from V and 3 bases from J, with 5 bases between. This CDR3 spans 13 amino acids.

The chain has TRBV29-1 and TRBJ2-1; perhaps TRBD1 as D (6 bases). Trimming took off 7 bases at V and 4 bases at J, with 23 bases between the two ends. Per germline, CDR1 SQVTM and CDR2 ANQGSEA. The CDR3 sequence is 16 residues long. CDR3 in amino acids: CSATRDTRLRYNEQFF. CDR3 coding DNA: TGCAGCGCAACCCGGGACACGAGATTGCGATACAATGAGCAGTTCTTC.

The chain's CDR3 is CASSEWVRDIPSGNTIYF. The CDR3 bases are TGTGCCAGCAGTGAATGGGTCCGGGACATTCCCTCTGGAAACACCATATATTTT. This sequence joins TRBV25-1 and TRBJ1-3; D possibly corresponds to TRBD1 (6 bases). Trimming pared 1 base from V and 0 bases from J, leaving 16 bases between. Germline V gene sequence: CDR1 MGHDK, CDR2 SYGVNS. CDR3 length: 18 amino acids.

This clone is a singleton in its sample. V usage is TRBV7-2 and J usage is TRBJ2-3, with a tentative D call TRBD2 (6 bases). This CDR3 region has 18 residues. Trimming took 5 bases from V and 2 from J, leaving 23 bases between them. Germline-derived CDR1 and CDR2 are SGHTA and FQGNSA. CDR3 nucleotide sequence: TGTGCCAGCAGCAAGACCTTTAGCGGTGCTCAAAACACAGATACGCAGTATTTT. Encoded protein: CASSKTFSGAQNTDTQYF.

The rearrangement joins TRBV6-5 to TRBJ1-6; the D gene is possibly TRBD1 (5 bases). Germline V gene sequence: CDR1 MNHEY, CDR2 SVGAGI. This CDR3 contains 12 residues. The ends were cut back, 6 bases at V and 6 bases at J, with 6 bases in the middle. The CDR3 DNA reads TGTGCCAGCAGGGACACTAATTCACCCCTCCACTTT. This encodes CASRDTNSPLHF.

The chain links TRBV18 to TRBJ1-1; 10 bases map to TRBD1. The CDR3 loop spans 14 amino acids. Germline CDR1 and CDR2: KGHSH and LQKENI. V dropped 5 bases and J dropped 1; count of bases not matched to a gene: 1. The CDR3 region has the DNA TGTGCCAGCTCATGGGACAGGGGGAACACTGAAGCTTTCTTT. Translating gives CASSWDRGNTEAFF.

The chain's CDR3 is CASSQVRGYEQYF. The CDR3 DNA is TGTGCCAGCAGCCAAGTCCGGGGTTACGAGCAGTACTTC. This chain uses TRBV3-1 (or the pseudogene TRBV3-2) with TRBJ2-7; the D gene is possibly TRBD2 (5 bases). The V gene's germline CDR1 is LGHDT and CDR2 YNNKEL (reference sequence). The CDR3 spans 13 residues. The ends were cut back, 1 base at V and 4 bases at J, with 8 bases in the middle.

In its sample, this clone was seen once. This chain links TRBV7-8 with TRBJ1-1; D is undetermined. V lost 1 base, J lost 5 bases, and 8 bases lay in between. CDR1 is SGHVS and CDR2 is FQNEAQ in the germline V gene. The CDR3 has 13 residues. The CDR3 loop is CASSLEAATEAFF. CDR3 bases: TGTGCCAGCAGCTTAGAGGCGGCTACTGAAGCTTTCTTT.

The J gene is TRBJ1-3, the V gene TRBV7-8; D unclear. V lost 2 bases and J 0 bases, leaving 11 bases between the germline ends. In germline, CDR1 is SGHVS, CDR2 FQNEAQ. There are 16 residues in the CDR3. This CDR3 reads CASSLLHASSGNTIYF. The CDR3 DNA sequence: TGTGCCAGCAGCTTATTGCATGCCAGCTCTGGAAACACCATATATTTT.

The V call is TRBV4-2, the J call TRBJ1-5; D gene unclear. V was trimmed by 3 bases and J by 3 bases, leaving 15 bases between them. CDR3 size: 16 residues. Germline V lookup: CDR1 LGHNA, CDR2 YNFKEQ. The CDR3 reads CASSQGSQLSNQPQHF. DNA of the CDR3: TGTGCCAGCAGCCAGGGCTCACAGTTATCCAATCAGCCCCAGCATTTT.

The chain couples TRBV7-2 to TRBJ2-7; 7 positions agree with TRBD1. The V segment lost 2 bases and the J segment 2 bases; nucleotides outside the gene matches: 3. This CDR3 spans 14 amino acids. Germline CDR1 and CDR2: SGHTA and FQGNSA. The CDR3 loop is CASSLSRGPYEQYF. As DNA, the CDR3 is TGTGCCAGCAGCTTATCAAGGGGGCCCTACGAGCAGTACTTC. The whole variable domain, filled in from reference TRBV7-2 and TRBJ2-7, reads GAGVSQSPSNKVTEKGKDVELRCDPISGHTALYWYRQSLGQGLEFLIYFQGNSAPDKSGLPSDRFSAERTGGSVSTLTIQRTQQEDSAVYLCASSLSRGPYEQYFGPGTRLTVT.

The chain couples TRBV18 to TRBJ2-5, with 7 bases identical to TRBD2. V lost 3 bases and J lost 5; bases outside the gene matches: 6. The CDR3 extends over 14 amino acids. CDR1 and CDR2 from the germline V gene are KGHSH and LQKENI. CDR3 region: CASSPSGNDETQYF. CDR3 DNA sequence: TGTGCCAGCTCACCGAGCGGGAACGACGAGACCCAGTACTTC.

The V call is TRBV19, the J call TRBJ2-2; 11 nucleotides align to TRBD2. Trimming cost V 3 bases and J 2 bases; bases outside gene matches: 8. This CDR3 is 18 amino acids long. The V gene's germline CDR1 is LNHDA and CDR2 SQIVND (reference sequence). In DNA form, the CDR3 reads TGTGCCAGTAGTATCGAGTCTAGCGGGAGGACTAACACCGGGGAGCTGTTTTTT. This gives the protein CASSIESSGRTNTGELFF.

The CDR3 DNA follows: TGTGCCAGCAGTACCCTCTTTTCCCATACGCAGTATTTT. This sequence encodes CASSTLFSHTQYF. The chain links TRBV27 to TRBJ2-3; no definite D call. Germline V lookup: CDR1 MNHEY, CDR2 SMNVEV (reference sequence). The CDR3 is made up of 13 amino acids. Between the trimmed V and J ends, which lost 5 bases and 7 bases, there was a span of 13 bases.